This is a list of T cell receptor beta chains from one sample in a study of blood T cell repertoires in COVID-19. Produced via immunoSEQ multiplex PCR; TCRdb's table is partial and in-frame only. The repertoire holds 130,000 to 150,000 clones, with almost 90% as singletons. The sample consisted of peripheral blood. Receptors were obtained from a middle-aged man with active or convalescent COVID-19. The CDR3 runs from the conserved cysteine through the conserved F or W. The order of the fields is D gene, J gene, V gene, clone size, CDR3 protein, CDR3 DNA. A D gene is named only where the DNA matches it firmly. Rows may omit the clone size; those that give it use once, few, many or a size class.

>.|TRBJ2-6|TRBV18|.
CASSPGRSSGANVLTF
TGTGCCAGCTCACCAGGTCGGAGCTCTGGGGCCAACGTCCTGACTTTC
>TRBD1|TRBJ2-7|TRBV5-1|.
CASSHGTGFTYEQYF
TGCGCCAGCAGCCATGGGACAGGTTTTACCTACGAGCAGTACTTC
>.|TRBJ2-1|TRBV11-3|.
CASSLRGSYNEQFF
TGTGCCAGCAGCTTACGAGGCTCCTACAATGAGCAGTTCTTC
>TRBD1|TRBJ1-2|TRBV30|.
CAWNLGQGNYGYTF
TGTGCCTGGAACCTCGGACAGGGCAACTATGGCTACACCTTC
>.|TRBJ2-5|TRBV6-5|.
CASSPGYQETQYF
TGTGCCAGCAGCCCAGGGTACCAAGAGACCCAGTACTTC
>.|TRBJ1-1|TRBV6-6|.
CASNRDGGNTEAFF
TGTGCCAGCAACCGAGATGGAGGGAACACTGAAGCTTTCTTT
>.|TRBJ2-7|TRBV6-5|once
CASRQISSYEQYF
TGTGCCAGCAGACAGATCAGCTCCTACGAGCAGTACTTC
>.|TRBJ1-2|TRBV5-1|.
CASSRQEAGYTF
TGCGCCAGCAGTCGTCAGGAGGCTGGCTACACCTTC
>TRBD2|TRBJ2-5|TRBV29-1|once
CSVVRGLAGAGETQYF
TGCAGCGTTGTCAGGGGACTAGCGGGAGCAGGGGAGACCCAGTACTTC
>.|TRBJ2-5|TRBV7-8|.
CASSRGRTQETQYF
TGTGCCAGCAGCAGGGGGAGAACTCAAGAGACCCAGTACTTC
>.|TRBJ1-2|TRBV4-1|.
CASSQLGGKHGYTF
TGCGCCAGCAGCCAATTGGGAGGGAAGCATGGCTACACCTTC
>TRBD2|TRBJ2-7|TRBV6-5|.
CARSKGLASNYEQYF
TGTGCCAGGTCAAAAGGACTAGCGTCCAACTACGAGCAGTACTTC
>.|TRBJ2-1|TRBV3-1/TRBV3-2|.
CASSHSAGSSYNEQFF
TGTGCCAGCAGCCATAGTGCTGGGAGCTCCTACAATGAGCAGTTCTTC
>TRBD1|TRBJ1-1|TRBV11-2|.
CASSEDRDGTAFF
TGTGCCAGCAGCGAAGACAGGGATGGAACAGCTTTCTTT
>.|TRBJ2-1|TRBV5-1|.
CASSKRTQDGGNEQFF
TGCGCCAGCAGCAAGAGGACACAGGATGGGGGGAATGAGCAGTTCTTC
>TRBD1|TRBJ1-5|TRBV4-1|.
CASSHETGGGSNQPQHF
TGCGCCAGCAGCCATGAAACAGGGGGAGGTAGCAATCAGCCCCAGCATTTT
>.|TRBJ2-2|TRBV6-5|few
CASSIRGYTGELFF
TGTGCCAGCAGTATCAGGGGATACACCGGGGAGCTGTTTTTT
>TRBD2|TRBJ2-1|TRBV5-1|.
CASTQASGPYNEQFF
TGCGCCAGCACCCAGGCTAGCGGACCTTACAATGAGCAGTTCTTC
>.|TRBJ2-6|TRBV6-2/TRBV6-3|.
CASSPRGTSGANVLTF
TGTGCCAGCAGCCCACGGGGAACCTCTGGGGCCAACGTCCTGACTTTC
>.|TRBJ2-7|TRBV10-3|.
CAISEGDITYEQYF
TGTGCCATCAGTGAAGGGGACATCACATACGAGCAGTACTTC
>.|TRBJ2-1|TRBV6-2/TRBV6-3|few
CASSYTVKDNEQFF
TGTGCCAGCAGTTACACGGTAAAAGACAATGAGCAGTTCTTC
>TRBD1|TRBJ1-2|TRBV3-1/TRBV3-2|.
CASSSGQGDGYTF
TGTGCCAGCAGCTCCGGACAGGGAGATGGCTACACCTTC
>TRBD1|TRBJ1-1|TRBV10-3|.
CAISDPGTGRNTEAFF
TGTGCCATCAGTGACCCCGGGACAGGCAGGAACACTGAAGCTTTCTTT
>.|TRBJ2-3|TRBV5-6|.
CASSLIQGGDTQYF
TGTGCCAGCAGCTTGATACAGGGAGGGGACACGCAGTATTTT
>TRBD1|TRBJ1-1|TRBV2|.
CASRGPGQGGYEAFF
TGTGCCAGCAGGGGGCCGGGACAGGGGGGATATGAAGCTTTCTTT
>.|TRBJ2-5|TRBV24-1|.
CATSAPLRETQYF
TGTGCCACCAGTGCTCCCCTGCGGGAGACCCAGTACTTC
>TRBD1|TRBJ1-5|TRBV2|.
CASTRRQGTNQPQHF
TGTGCCAGCACTAGAAGACAGGGTACCAATCAGCCCCAGCATTTT